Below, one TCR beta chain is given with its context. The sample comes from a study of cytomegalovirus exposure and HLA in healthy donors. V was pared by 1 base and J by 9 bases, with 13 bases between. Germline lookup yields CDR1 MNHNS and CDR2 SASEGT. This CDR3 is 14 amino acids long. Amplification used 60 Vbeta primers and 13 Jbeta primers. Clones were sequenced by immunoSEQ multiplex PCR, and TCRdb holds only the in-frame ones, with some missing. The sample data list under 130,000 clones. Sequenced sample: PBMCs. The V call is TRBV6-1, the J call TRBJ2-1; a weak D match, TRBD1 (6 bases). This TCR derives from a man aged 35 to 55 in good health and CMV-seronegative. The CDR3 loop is CASSEVVRGFEQFF. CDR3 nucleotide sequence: TGTGCCAGCAGTGAAGTAGTCAGGGGCTTTGAGCAGTTCTTC.